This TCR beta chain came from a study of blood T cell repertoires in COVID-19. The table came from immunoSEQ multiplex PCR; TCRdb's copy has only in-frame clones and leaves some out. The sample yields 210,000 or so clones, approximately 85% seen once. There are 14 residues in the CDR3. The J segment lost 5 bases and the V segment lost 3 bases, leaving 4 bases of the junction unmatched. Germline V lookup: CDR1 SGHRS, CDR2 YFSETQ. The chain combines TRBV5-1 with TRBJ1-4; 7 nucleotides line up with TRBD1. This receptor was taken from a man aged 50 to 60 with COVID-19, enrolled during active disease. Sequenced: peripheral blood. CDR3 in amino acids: CASSSTGQNEKLFF. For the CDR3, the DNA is TGCGCCAGCAGCTCGACAGGGCAGAATGAAAAACTGTTTTTT. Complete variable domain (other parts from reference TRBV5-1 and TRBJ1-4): KAGVTQTPRYLIKTRGQQVTLSCSPISGHRSVSWYQQTPGQGLQFLFEYFSETQRNKGNFPGRFSGRQFSNSRSEMNVSTLELGDSALYLCASSSTGQNEKLFFGSGTQLSVL.